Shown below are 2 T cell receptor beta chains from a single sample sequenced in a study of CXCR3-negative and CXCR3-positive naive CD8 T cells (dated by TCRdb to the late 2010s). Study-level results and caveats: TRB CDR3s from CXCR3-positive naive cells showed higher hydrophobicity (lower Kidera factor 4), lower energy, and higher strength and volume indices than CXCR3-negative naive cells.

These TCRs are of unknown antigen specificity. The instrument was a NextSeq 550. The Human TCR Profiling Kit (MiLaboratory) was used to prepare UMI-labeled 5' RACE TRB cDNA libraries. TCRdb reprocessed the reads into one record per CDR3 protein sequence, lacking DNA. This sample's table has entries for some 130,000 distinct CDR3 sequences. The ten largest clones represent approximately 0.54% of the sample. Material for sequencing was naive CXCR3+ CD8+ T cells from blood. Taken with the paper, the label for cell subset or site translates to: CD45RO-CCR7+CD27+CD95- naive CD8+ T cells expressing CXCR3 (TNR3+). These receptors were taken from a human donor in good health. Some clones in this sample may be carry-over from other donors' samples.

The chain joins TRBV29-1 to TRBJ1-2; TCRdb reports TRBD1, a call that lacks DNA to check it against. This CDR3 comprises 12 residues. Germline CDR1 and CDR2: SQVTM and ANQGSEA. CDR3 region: CSVDQTAYGYTF.

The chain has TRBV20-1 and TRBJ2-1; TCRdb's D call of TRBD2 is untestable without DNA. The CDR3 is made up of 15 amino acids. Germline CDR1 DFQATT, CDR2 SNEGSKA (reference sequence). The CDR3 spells CSALPGLAVYNEQFF.